This paragraph reports one T cell receptor beta chain. Its antigen is not identified. Trimming removed 5 bases from V and 0 bases from J; junction bases left unmatched: 8. CDR3 length: 17 residues. Germline values: CDR1 SGHVS, CDR2 FNYEAQ. The entry originates in a study of cytomegalovirus exposure and HLA in healthy donors. Study-level results: Diagnosis of cytomegalovirus status made by the classifier reportedly showed high specificity and sensitivity.

The PCR used 60 Vbeta and 13 Jbeta primers. Per the original data handling: Unique TCR beta chains totaled 80 million to 100 million in a later count, with approximately 11 million of them shared. The repertoire was sequenced with immunoSEQ multiplex PCR; TCRdb's copy has only in-frame clones and lacks some. V and J calls and clone size are those listed in that table; D and trimming were worked out from the DNA. The table counts approximately 110,000 clones; about 0.93% lies in the top ten. This TCR came from a man in his late teens or twenties in good health and CMV-seronegative. The chain couples TRBV7-6 to TRBJ2-1, with 9 bases fitting TRBD2. Sequencing was carried out using PBMCs. CDR3 amino acids: CASSLDLAGSSYNEQFF. CDR3 in DNA: TGTGCCAGCAGCCTAGACCTAGCGGGGAGCTCCTACAATGAGCAGTTCTTC.